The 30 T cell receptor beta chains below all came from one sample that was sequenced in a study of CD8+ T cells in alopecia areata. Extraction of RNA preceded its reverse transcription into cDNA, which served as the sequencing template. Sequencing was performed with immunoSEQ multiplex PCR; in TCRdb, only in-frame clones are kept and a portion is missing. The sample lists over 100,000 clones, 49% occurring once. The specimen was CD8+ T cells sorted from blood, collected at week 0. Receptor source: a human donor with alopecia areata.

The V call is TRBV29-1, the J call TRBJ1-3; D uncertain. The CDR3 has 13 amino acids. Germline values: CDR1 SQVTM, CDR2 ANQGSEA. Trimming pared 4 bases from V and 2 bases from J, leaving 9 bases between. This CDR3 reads CSVVGVPGNTIYF. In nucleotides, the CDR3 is TGCAGCGTTGTAGGAGTTCCTGGAAACACCATATATTTT.

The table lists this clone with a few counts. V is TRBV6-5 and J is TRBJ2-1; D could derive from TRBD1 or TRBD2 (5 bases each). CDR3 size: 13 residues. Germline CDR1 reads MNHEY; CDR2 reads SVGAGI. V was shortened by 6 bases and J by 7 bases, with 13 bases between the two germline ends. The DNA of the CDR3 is TGTGCCAGCAGCCCGGGGCCAGGGAATGAGCAGTTCTTC. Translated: CASSPGPGNEQFF.

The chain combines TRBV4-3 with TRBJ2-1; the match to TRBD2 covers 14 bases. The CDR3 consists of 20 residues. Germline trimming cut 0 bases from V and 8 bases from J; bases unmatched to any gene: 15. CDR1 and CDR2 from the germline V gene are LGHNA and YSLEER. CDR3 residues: CASSQDLWTSGGTTGHEQFF. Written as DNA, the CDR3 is TGCGCCAGCAGCCAAGATCTTTGGACTAGCGGGGGGACGACGGGTCATGAGCAGTTCTTC.

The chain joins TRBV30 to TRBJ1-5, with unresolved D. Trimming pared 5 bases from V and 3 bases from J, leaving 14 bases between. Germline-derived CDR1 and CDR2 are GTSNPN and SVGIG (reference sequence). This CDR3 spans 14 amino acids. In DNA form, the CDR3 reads TGTGCCTGGGGAACGGACGGAGTCAATCAGCCCCAGCATTTT. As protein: CAWGTDGVNQPQHF. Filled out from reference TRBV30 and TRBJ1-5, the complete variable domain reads SQTIHQWPATLVQPVGSPLSLECTVEGTSNPNLYWYRQAAGRGLQLLFYSVGIGQISSEVPQNLSASRPQDRQFILSSKKLLLSDSGFYLCAWGTDGVNQPQHFGDGTRLSIL.

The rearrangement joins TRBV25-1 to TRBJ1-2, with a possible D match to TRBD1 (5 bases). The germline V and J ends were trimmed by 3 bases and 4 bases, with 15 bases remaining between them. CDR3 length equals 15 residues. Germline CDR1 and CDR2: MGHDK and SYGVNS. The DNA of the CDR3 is TGTGCCAGCAGTGATTCGTCGACAGACATCTATGGCTACACCTTC. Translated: CASSDSSTDIYGYTF.

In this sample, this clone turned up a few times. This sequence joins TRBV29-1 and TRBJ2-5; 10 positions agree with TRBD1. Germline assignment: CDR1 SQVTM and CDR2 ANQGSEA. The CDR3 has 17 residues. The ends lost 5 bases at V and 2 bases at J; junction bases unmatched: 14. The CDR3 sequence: CSVLCSGDRGPQETQYF. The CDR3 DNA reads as TGCAGCGTTTTATGTTCCGGCGACAGGGGGCCTCAAGAGACCCAGTACTTC.

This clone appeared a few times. Here the CDR3 DNA reads TGTGCCAGCAGCCTATCAGAGTCCTACGAGCAGTACTTC. It encodes CASSLSESYEQYF. The V gene is TRBV13, the J gene TRBJ2-7; no reliable D call. Trimming removed 5 bases at V and 1 base at J, with 9 bases between. Germline lookup yields CDR1 PRHDT and CDR2 FYEKMQ (reference sequence). This CDR3 spans 13 amino acids.

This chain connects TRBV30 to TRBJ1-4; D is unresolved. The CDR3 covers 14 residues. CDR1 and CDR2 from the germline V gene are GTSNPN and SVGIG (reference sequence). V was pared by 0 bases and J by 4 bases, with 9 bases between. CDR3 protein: CAWSVGFGNEKLFF. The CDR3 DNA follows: TGTGCCTGGAGTGTGGGGTTCGGTAATGAAAAACTGTTTTTT.

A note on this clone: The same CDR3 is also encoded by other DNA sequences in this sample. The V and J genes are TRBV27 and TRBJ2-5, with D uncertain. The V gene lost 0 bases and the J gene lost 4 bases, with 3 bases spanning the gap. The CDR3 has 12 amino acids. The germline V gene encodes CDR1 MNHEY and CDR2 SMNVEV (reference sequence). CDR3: CASSLSGETQYF. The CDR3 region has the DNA TGTGCCAGCAGTTTATCTGGAGAGACCCAGTACTTC.

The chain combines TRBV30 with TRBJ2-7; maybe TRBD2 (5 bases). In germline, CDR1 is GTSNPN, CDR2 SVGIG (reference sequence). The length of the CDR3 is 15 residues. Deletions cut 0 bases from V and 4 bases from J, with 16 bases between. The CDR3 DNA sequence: TGTGCCTGGAGTGTAAACGGAGGCTCCGGTTACGAGCAGTACTTC. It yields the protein CAWSVNGGSGYEQYF.

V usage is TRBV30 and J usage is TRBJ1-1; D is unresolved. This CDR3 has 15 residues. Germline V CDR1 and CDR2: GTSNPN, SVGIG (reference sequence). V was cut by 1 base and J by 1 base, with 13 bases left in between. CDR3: CAWSGQVEGNTEAFF. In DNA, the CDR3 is TGTGCCTGGAGTGGGCAGGTCGAGGGGAACACTGAAGCTTTCTTT.

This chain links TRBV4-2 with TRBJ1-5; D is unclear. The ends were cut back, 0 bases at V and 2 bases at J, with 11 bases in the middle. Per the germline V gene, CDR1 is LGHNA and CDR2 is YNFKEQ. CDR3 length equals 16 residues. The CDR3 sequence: CASSQEEGMGNQPQHF. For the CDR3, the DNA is TGTGCCAGCAGCCAAGAGGAGGGAATGGGCAATCAGCCCCAGCATTTT.

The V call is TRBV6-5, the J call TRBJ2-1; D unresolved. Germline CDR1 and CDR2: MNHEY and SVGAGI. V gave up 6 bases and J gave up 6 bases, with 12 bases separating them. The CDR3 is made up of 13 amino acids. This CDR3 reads CASSYTISNEQFF. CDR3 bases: TGTGCCAGCAGCTATACAATTTCCAATGAGCAGTTCTTC.

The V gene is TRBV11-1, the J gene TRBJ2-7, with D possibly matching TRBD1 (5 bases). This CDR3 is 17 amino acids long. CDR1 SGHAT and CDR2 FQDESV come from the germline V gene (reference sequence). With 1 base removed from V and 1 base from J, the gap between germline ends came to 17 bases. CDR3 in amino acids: CASSLDLVVDTSYEQYF. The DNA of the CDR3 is TGTGCCAGCAGCTTAGACCTTGTAGTGGACACTTCCTACGAGCAGTACTTC.

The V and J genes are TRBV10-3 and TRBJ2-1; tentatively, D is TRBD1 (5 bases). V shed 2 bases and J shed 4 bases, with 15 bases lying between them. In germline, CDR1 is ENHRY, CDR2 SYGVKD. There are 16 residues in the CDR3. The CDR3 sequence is CAISETTDSGYNEQFF. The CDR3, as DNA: TGTGCCATCAGTGAGACAACTGACAGTGGGTACAATGAGCAGTTCTTC.

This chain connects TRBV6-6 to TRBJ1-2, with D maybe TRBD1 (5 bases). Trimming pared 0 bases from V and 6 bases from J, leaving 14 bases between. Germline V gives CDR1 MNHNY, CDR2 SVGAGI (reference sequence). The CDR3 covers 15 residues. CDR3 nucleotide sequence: TGTGCCAGCAGTTACTCCTTGGGAACAGGCAATGGCTACACCTTC. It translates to CASSYSLGTGNGYTF.

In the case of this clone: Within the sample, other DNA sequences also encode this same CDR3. The CDR3 reads CAWSGGSEQYF. CDR3 coding DNA: TGTGCCTGGTCAGGGGGTTCCGAGCAGTACTTC. The rearrangement uses TRBV30 and TRBJ2-7; 7 bases agree with TRBD1. The junction had 4 bases not matched to a gene; V was cut back by 5 bases and J by 6 bases. The germline gives CDR1 GTSNPN, CDR2 SVGIG (reference sequence). The length of the CDR3 is 11 residues. The complete variable domain, with remaining parts taken from reference TRBV30 and TRBJ2-7, reads SQTIHQWPATLVQPVGSPLSLECTVEGTSNPNLYWYRQAAGRGLQLLFYSVGIGQISSEVPQNLSASRPQDRQFILSSKKLLLSDSGFYLCAWSGGSEQYFGPGTRLTVT.

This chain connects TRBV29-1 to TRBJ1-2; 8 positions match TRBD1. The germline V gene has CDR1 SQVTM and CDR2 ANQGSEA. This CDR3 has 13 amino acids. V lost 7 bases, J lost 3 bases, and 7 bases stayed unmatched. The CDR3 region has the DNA TGCAGCGCAGCGGACAGGGAGGACTATGGCTACACCTTC. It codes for CSAADREDYGYTF.

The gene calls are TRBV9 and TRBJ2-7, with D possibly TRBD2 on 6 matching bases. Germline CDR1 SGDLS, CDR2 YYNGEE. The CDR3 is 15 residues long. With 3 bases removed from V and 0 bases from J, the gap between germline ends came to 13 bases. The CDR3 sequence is CASSAGGAISYEQYF. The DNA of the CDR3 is TGTGCCAGCAGCGCGGGCGGGGCCATCTCCTACGAGCAGTACTTC.

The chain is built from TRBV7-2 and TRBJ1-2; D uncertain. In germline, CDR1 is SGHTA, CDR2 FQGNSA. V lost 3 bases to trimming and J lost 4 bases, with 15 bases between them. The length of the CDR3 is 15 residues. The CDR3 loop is CASSLDGRRSYGYTF. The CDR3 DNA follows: TGTGCCAGCAGCTTGGACGGACGACGGAGCTATGGCTACACCTTC.

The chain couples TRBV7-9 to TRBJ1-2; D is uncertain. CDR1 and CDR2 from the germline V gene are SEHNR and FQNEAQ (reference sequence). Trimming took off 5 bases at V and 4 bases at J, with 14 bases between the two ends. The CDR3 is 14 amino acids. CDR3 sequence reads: CASSPATGVYGYTF. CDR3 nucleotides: TGTGCCAGCAGCCCGGCGACGGGAGTCTATGGCTACACCTTC.

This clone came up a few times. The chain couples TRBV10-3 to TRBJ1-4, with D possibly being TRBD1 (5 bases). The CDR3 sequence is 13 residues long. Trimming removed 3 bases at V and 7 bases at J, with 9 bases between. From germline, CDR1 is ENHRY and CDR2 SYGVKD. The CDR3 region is CAISDREGEKLFF. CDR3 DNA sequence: TGTGCCATCAGTGACAGGGAAGGTGAAAAACTGTTTTTT.

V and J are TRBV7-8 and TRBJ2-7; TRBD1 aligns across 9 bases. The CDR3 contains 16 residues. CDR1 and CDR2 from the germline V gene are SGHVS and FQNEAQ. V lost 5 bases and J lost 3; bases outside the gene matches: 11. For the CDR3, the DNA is TGTGCCAGCAGCCTCTGGACAGGGGAAGGACACTACGAGCAGTACTTC. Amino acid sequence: CASSLWTGEGHYEQYF.

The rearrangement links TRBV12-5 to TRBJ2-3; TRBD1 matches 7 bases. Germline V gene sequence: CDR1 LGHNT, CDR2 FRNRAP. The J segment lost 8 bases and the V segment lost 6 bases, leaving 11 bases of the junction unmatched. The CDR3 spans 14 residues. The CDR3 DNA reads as TGTGCTAGTGGCCCCGCACACAGGGGCAGTACGCAGTATTTT. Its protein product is CASGPAHRGSTQYF.

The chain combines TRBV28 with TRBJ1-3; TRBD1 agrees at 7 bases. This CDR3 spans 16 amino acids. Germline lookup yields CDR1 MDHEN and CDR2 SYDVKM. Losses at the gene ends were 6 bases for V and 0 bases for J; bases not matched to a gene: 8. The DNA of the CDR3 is TGTGCCAGCAGCGTAGACAGGGAAGGCTCTGGAAACACCATATATTTT. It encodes CASSVDREGSGNTIYF.

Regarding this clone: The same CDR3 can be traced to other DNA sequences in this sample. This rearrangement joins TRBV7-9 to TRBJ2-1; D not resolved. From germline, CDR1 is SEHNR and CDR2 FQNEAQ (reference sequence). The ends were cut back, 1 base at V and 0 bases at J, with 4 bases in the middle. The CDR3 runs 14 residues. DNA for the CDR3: TGTGCCAGCAGCTTAGGGAGCTCCTACAATGAGCAGTTCTTC. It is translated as CASSLGSSYNEQFF.

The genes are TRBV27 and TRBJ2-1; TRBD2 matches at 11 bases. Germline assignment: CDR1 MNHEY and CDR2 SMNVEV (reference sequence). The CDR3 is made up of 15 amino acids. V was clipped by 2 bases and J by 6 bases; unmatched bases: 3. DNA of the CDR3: TGTGCCAGCAGTTTAAGGCTAGCGGGAGGCAATGAGCAGTTCTTC. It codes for CASSLRLAGGNEQFF.

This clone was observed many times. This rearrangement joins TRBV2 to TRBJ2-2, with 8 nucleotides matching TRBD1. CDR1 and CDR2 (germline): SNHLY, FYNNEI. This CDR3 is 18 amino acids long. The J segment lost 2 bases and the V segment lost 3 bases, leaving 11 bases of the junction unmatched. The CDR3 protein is CASSEEQGGLHNTGELFF. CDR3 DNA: TGTGCCAGCAGTGAGGAACAGGGGGGCCTTCACAACACCGGGGAGCTGTTTTTT.

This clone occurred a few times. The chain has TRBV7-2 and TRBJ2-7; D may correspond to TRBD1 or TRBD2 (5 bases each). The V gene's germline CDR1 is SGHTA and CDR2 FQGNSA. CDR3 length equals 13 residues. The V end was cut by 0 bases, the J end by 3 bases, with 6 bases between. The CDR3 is CASSLAGDYEQYF. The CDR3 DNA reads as TGTGCCAGCAGCTTAGCGGGGGACTACGAGCAGTACTTC. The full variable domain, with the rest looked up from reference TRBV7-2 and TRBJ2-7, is GAGVSQSPSNKVTEKGKDVELRCDPISGHTALYWYRQSLGQGLEFLIYFQGNSAPDKSGLPSDRFSAERTGGSVSTLTIQRTQQEDSAVYLCASSLAGDYEQYFGPGTRLTVT.

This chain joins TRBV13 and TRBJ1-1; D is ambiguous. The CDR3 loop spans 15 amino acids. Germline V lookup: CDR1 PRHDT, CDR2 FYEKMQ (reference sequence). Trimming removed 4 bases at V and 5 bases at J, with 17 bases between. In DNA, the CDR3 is TGTGCCAGCAGCTCCATCACCAAGGGTGGGACTGAAGCTTTCTTT. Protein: CASSSITKGGTEAFF.